The subject of this entry is one T cell receptor beta chain. Its antigen remains unknown. The data were taken from a study of T cell responses to AZD1222 COVID-19 vaccine. Study observations and caveats: Close to half of spike-specific TCRs reportedly recognize unmutated variant regions.

This CDR3 contains 15 residues. Trimming removed 7 bases from V and 4 bases from J; junction bases left unmatched: 9. Germline CDR1 reads MNHEY; CDR2 reads SVGAGI. Profiled with immunoSEQ multiplex PCR; TCRdb holds only in-frame clones, not every one. The data hold 140,000 to 150,000 clones, with about 93% observed a single time. Sample: peripheral blood, taken on day 0 of AZD1222 vaccination. The sequence was collected from an adult in good health. The chain has TRBV6-5 and TRBJ1-5, with 8 bases aligning to TRBD1. The CDR3 nucleotides read TGTGCCAGCATGGGGCAGGGGGCTTTTAATCAGCCCCAGCATTTT. The encoded protein is CASMGQGAFNQPQHF.